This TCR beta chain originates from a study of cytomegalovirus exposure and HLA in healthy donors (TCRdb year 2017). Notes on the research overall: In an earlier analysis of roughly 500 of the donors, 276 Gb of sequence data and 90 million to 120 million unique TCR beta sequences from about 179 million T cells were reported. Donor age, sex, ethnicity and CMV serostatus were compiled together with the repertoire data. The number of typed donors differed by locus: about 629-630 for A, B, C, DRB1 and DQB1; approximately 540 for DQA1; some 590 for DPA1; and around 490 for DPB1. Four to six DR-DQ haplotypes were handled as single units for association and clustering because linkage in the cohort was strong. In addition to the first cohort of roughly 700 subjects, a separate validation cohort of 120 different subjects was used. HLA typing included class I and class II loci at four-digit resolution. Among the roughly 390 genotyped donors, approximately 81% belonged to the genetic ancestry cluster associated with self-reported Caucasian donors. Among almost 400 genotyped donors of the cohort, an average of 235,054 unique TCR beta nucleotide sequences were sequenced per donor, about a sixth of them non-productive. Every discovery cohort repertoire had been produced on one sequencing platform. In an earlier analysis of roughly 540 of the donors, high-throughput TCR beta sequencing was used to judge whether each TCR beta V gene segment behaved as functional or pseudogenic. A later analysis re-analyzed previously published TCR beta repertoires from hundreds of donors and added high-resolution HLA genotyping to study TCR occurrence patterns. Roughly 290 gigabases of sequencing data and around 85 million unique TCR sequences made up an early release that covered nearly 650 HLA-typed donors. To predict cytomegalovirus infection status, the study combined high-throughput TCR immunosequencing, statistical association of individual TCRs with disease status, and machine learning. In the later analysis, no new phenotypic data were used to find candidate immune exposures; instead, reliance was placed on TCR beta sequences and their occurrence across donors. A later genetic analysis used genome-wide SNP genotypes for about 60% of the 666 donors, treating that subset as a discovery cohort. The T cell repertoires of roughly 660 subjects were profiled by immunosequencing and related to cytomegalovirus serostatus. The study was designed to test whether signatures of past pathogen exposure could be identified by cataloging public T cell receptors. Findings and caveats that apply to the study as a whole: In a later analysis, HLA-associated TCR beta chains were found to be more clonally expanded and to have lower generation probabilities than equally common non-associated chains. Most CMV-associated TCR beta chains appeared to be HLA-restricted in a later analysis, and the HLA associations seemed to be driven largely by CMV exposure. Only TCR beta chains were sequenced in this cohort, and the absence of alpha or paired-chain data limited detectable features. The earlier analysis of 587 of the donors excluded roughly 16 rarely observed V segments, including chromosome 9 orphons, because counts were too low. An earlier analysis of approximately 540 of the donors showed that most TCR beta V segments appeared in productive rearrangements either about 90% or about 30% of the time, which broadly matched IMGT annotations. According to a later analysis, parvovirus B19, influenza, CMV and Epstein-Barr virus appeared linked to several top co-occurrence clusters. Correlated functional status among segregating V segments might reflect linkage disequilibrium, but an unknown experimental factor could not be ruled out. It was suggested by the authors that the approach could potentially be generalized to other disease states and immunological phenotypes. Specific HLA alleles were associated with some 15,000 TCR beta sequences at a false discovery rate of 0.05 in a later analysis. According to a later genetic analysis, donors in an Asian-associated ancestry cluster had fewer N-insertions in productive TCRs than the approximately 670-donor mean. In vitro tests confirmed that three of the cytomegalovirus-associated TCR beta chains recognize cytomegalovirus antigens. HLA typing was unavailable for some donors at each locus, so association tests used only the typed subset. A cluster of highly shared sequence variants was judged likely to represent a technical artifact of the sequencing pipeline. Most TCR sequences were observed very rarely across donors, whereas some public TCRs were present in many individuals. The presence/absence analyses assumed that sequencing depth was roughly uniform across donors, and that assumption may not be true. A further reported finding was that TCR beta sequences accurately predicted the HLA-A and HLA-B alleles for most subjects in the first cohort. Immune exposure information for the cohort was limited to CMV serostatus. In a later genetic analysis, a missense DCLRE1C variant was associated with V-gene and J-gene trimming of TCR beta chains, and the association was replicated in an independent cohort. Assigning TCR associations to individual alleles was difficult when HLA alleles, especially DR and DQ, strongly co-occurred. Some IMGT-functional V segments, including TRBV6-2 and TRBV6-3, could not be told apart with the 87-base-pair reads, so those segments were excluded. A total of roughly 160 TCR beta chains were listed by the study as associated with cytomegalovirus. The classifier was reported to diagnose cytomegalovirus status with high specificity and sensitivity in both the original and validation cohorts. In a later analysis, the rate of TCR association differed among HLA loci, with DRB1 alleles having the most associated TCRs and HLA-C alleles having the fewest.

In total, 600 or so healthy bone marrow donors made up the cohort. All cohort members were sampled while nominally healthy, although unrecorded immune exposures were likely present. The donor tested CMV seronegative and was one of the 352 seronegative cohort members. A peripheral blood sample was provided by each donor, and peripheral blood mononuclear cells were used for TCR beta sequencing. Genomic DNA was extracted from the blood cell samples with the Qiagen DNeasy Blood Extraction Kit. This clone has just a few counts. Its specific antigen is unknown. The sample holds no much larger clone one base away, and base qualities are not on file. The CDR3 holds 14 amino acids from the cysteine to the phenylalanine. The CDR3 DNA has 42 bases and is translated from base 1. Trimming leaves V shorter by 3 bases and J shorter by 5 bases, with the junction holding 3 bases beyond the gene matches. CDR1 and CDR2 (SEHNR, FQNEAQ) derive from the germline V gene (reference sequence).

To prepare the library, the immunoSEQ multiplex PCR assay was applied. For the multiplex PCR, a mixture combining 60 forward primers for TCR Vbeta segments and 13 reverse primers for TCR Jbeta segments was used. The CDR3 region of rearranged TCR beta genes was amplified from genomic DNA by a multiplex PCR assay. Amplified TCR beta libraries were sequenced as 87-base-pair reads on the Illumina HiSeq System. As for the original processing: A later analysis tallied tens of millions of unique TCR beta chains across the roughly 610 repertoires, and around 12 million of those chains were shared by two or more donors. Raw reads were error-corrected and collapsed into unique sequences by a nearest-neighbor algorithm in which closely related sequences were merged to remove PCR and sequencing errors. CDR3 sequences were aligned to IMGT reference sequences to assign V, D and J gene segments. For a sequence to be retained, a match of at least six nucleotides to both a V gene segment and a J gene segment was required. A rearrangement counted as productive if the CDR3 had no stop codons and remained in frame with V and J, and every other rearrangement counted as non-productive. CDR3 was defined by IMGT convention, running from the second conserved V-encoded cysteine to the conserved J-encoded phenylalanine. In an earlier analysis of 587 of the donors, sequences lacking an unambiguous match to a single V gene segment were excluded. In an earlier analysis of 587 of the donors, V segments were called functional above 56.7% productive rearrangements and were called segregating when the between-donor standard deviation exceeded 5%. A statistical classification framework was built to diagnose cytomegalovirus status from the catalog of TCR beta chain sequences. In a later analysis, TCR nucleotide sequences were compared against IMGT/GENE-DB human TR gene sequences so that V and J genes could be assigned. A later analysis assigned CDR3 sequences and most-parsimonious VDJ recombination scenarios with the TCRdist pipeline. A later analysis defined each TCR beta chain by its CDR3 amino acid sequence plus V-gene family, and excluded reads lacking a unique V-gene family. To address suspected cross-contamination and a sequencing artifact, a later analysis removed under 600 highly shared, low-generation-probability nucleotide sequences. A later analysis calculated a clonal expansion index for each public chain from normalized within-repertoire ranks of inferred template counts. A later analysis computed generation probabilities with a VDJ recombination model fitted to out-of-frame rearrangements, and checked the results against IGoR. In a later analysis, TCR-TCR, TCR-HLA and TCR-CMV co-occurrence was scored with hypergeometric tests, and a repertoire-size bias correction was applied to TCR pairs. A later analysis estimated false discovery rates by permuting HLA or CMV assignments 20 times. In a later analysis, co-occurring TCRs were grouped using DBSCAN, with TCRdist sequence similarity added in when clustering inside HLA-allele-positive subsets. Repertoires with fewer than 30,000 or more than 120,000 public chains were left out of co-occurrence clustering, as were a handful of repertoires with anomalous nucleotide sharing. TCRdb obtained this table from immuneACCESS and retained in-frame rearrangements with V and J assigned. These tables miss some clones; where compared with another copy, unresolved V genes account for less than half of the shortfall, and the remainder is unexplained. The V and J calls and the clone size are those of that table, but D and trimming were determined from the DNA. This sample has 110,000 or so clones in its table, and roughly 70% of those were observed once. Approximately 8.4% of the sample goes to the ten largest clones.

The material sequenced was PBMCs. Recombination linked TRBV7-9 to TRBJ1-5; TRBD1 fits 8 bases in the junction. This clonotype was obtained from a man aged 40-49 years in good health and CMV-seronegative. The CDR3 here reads CASSLDRVDQPQHF. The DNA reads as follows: TGTGCCAGCAGCTTGGACAGGGTCGATCAGCCCCAGCATTTT.